Below are 28 T cell receptor beta chains sequenced from a single sample in a study of immune heterogeneity within non-small cell lung tumors. The TCR beta CDR3 region was amplified by multiplex PCR employing 32 V and 13 J primers. TCRdb re-analysed the multiplex PCR reads in MiXCR, keeping a single row per CDR3 protein. This table has around 11,000 distinct CDR3 sequences, around 30% appearing once. The template consisted of bulk tumor genomic DNA, with roughly 0.65 ug used per sample. Surgical sampling yielded several biopsies per primary tumor (spaced far apart). Curative operations were performed on patients who had untreated, newly diagnosed non-small cell lung cancer. Sequenced input: lung tumor tissue. The source of these receptors is a woman aged 50 to 65 with non-small cell lung cancer.

This clonotype occurred a few times. This may come from a read error, since a much larger clone is one base off. The J gene is TRBJ1-1, the V gene TRBV11-2; D gene ambiguous. The V end was cut by 6 bases, the J end by 1 base, with 15 bases between. This CDR3 comprises 15 residues. Germline values: CDR1 SGHAT, CDR2 FQNNGV. The CDR3 DNA sequence: TGTGCCAGCAGACTTCGACGGGTGAAGAACACTGAAGCTTTCTTT. Its translation: CASRLRRVKNTEAFF.

This clonotype is deemed medium-sized. This chain links TRBV2 with TRBJ1-4; TRBD1 agrees at 10 bases. There are 14 residues in the CDR3. Germline assignment: CDR1 SNHLY and CDR2 FYNNEI. Germline trimming cut 4 bases from V and 6 bases from J; bases unmatched to any gene: 2. The CDR3 protein is CASSGGTGDEKLFF. Written as DNA, the CDR3 is TGTGCCAGCAGTGGAGGGACAGGGGATGAAAAACTGTTTTTT.

The chain links TRBV2 to TRBJ1-4; the D is unclear. The germline V gene encodes CDR1 SNHLY and CDR2 FYNNEI. Trimming removed 4 bases at V and 5 bases at J, with 8 bases between. The CDR3 totals 13 residues. This CDR3 is CASSGELNEKLFF. The DNA of the CDR3 is TGTGCCAGCAGTGGGGAGCTAAATGAAAAACTGTTTTTT.

The chain employs TRBV12-3 or TRBV12-4 and TRBJ1-4, with 9 bases that match TRBD1. V lost 8 bases and J lost 7; bases outside the gene matches: 5. The CDR3 consists of 13 residues. CDR3 bases: TGTGCCAGCTCGGGACAGGGTTTTGAAAAACTGTTTTTT. Encoded protein: CASSGQGFEKLFF.

This clonotype was picked up many times. V usage is TRBV11-2 and J usage is TRBJ1-1; TRBD1 aligns across 10 bases. V was pared by 5 bases and J by 3 bases, with 3 bases of the junction left unmatched. CDR3 size: 14 residues. Germline V gene lookup returns CDR1 SGHAT and CDR2 FQNNGV. The CDR3 region is CASSLDRGDTEAFF. The CDR3 bases are TGTGCCAGCAGCCTGGACAGGGGGGACACTGAAGCTTTCTTT.

This sequence joins TRBV9 and TRBJ1-1; unclear D gene. This CDR3 has 12 amino acids. Germline CDR1 is SGDLS and CDR2 is YYNGEE. The V end lost 2 bases, the J end lost 7 bases, and 9 bases lay between the germline ends. The DNA for the CDR3 is TGTGCCAGCAGCGTTAGGCAGTTTGAAGCTTTCTTT. Residues: CASSVRQFEAFF.

This clonotype was counted many times. V is TRBV20-1 and J is TRBJ2-5, with TRBD2 matching 7 bases. With V trimmed by 6 bases and J by 4 bases, 14 bases remained unmatched. This CDR3 has 15 residues. CDR1 is DFQATT, CDR2 SNEGSKA, per germline (reference sequence). The CDR3: CSAPRGGGTRETQYF. CDR3 sequence (DNA): TGCAGTGCCCCACGTGGGGGGGGTACAAGAGAGACCCAGTACTTC.

The chain links TRBV5-6 to TRBJ2-7; D uncertain. Germline V gene sequence: CDR1 SGHDT, CDR2 YYEEEE. The CDR3 totals 13 residues. The V end was cut by 1 base, the J end by 5 bases, with 10 bases between. CDR3: CASSLSMLDEQYF. The CDR3 region has the DNA TGTGCCAGCAGCTTGAGCATGTTGGACGAGCAGTACTTC.

This rearrangement joins TRBV3-1 to TRBJ1-1; the D gene is possibly TRBD1 (6 bases). CDR1 and CDR2 from the germline V gene are LGHDT and YNNKEL (reference sequence). The V end lost 3 bases, the J end lost 3 bases, and 11 bases lay between the germline ends. The CDR3 extends over 14 amino acids. Written as DNA, the CDR3 is TGTGCCAGCAGCCACGGGACAAGGGACACTGAAGCTTTCTTT. Its translation is CASSHGTRDTEAFF.

This clonotype was detected many times. CDR3 in amino acids: CASSIGSPLHF. CDR3 in DNA: TGTGCCAGTAGTATAGGTTCACCCCTCCACTTT. The gene calls are TRBV19 and TRBJ1-6, with D unclear. This CDR3 comprises 11 residues. V was trimmed by 1 base and J by 9 bases, leaving 1 base between them. Germline V gene lookup returns CDR1 LNHDA and CDR2 SQIVND (reference sequence). Full variable domain (remainder filled in from reference TRBV19 and TRBJ1-6): DGGITQSPKYLFRKEGQNVTLSCEQNLNHDAMYWYRQDPGQGLRLIYYSQIVNDFQKGDIAEGYSVSREKKESFPLTVTSAQKNPTAFYLCASSIGSPLHFGNGTRLTVT.

This clonotype was picked up a small number of times. The J gene is TRBJ2-1, the V gene TRBV7-3; no firm D call. The CDR3 is 14 amino acids. With 1 base removed from V and 9 bases from J, the gap between germline ends came to 13 bases. The germline CDR1 and CDR2 sequences are SGHTA and FQGTGA. The CDR3 sequence is CASSLNPFRPEQFF. The CDR3 DNA reads as TGTGCCAGCAGCTTAAACCCGTTCCGTCCTGAGCAGTTCTTC.

This clonotype was seen many times. The chain is built from TRBV2 and TRBJ1-5; no clear D gene. The CDR3 spans 15 residues. In germline, CDR1 is SNHLY, CDR2 FYNNEI. Trimming left V 3 bases short and J 2 bases short, with 11 bases between. CDR3 in amino acids: CASSEGSLGNQPQHF. CDR3 nucleotide sequence: TGTGCCAGCAGTGAGGGCAGCCTTGGCAATCAGCCCCAGCATTTT.

Details on this clonotype: The junction differs from germline at one of its ends, possibly a read error. The chain recombines TRBV12-3 or TRBV12-4 with TRBJ2-1, with D possibly TRBD2 on 6 matching bases. This CDR3 comprises 15 residues. This CDR3 reads CASSFRETSWNEQFF. CDR3 bases: TGTGCCAGCAGTTTCCGGGAGACGAGTTGGAATGAGCAGTTCTTT.

This clonotype came up many times. The V call is TRBV5-1, the J call TRBJ2-1; 9 bases align to TRBD1. CDR1 SGHRS and CDR2 YFSETQ come from the germline V gene. V was clipped by 4 bases and J by 8 bases; unmatched bases: 10. The length of the CDR3 is 15 residues. CDR3 sequence (DNA): TGCGCCAGCAGCCCCTCGGGACAGGGAGGCGATGAGCAGTTCTTC. Translation gives CASSPSGQGGDEQFF.

This clonotype occurred a few times. This rearrangement joins TRBV7-6 to TRBJ1-4; D is possibly TRBD1 (6 bases). Germline values: CDR1 SGHVS, CDR2 FNYEAQ. This CDR3 is built from 13 residues. V shed 3 bases and J shed 8 bases, with 10 bases lying between them. CDR3 sequence: CASSFRQGEKLFF. Written as DNA, the CDR3 is TGTGCCAGCAGCTTTAGGCAGGGGGAAAAACTGTTTTTT.

In its sample, this clonotype was seen many times. The CDR3 DNA is TGCGCCAGCAGCCAAAACTACCCGGGAGTCTATAATTTCAATGGCGGCAATCAGCCCCAGCATTTT. Translating it yields CASSQNYPGVYNFNGGNQPQHF. The rearrangement links TRBV4-1 to TRBJ1-5; D is uncertain. Germline CDR1 and CDR2: MGHRA and YSYEKL. V lost 2 bases and J lost 2, with 31 bases in between. This CDR3 contains 22 residues.

The V gene is TRBV28, the J gene TRBJ1-2, with D possibly matching TRBD1 (5 bases). Looked up from germline, CDR1 is MDHEN and CDR2 is SYDVKM. The ends were cut back, 5 bases at V and 5 bases at J, with 15 bases in the middle. The CDR3 covers 14 residues. The CDR3 DNA follows: TGTGCCAGCAGTGGGGGGTTTTCGGCTTATGGCTACACCTTC. It yields the protein CASSGGFSAYGYTF.

At least ten counts were recorded for this clonotype. This chain joins TRBV29-1 and TRBJ2-7; 7 bases align to TRBD2. Germline V gene sequence: CDR1 SQVTM, CDR2 ANQGSEA. The V segment lost 6 bases and the J segment 6 bases; nucleotides outside the gene matches: 5. CDR3 size: 11 residues. The CDR3, as DNA: TGCAGCGTCGGGGAGGGGCTCGAGCAGTACTTC. Translation: CSVGEGLEQYF.

By sample fraction, this clonotype is medium-sized. The chain recombines TRBV7-6 with TRBJ2-7; D not certain. The V and J ends lost 1 base and 2 bases respectively, with 9 bases between them. The CDR3 is 14 residues long. Germline V gene sequence: CDR1 SGHVS, CDR2 FNYEAQ. The CDR3, as DNA: TGTGCCAGCAGCTTAGGACCACAAGCCTACGAGCAGTACTTC. Translated: CASSLGPQAYEQYF.

V is TRBV20-1 and J is TRBJ2-5; D uncertain. This CDR3 comprises 13 residues. V was clipped by 7 bases and J by 7 bases, with 19 bases between them. Germline V gene data show CDR1 as DFQATT and CDR2 as SNEGSKA (reference sequence). The CDR3 region is CSGAFQVEWTQYF. CDR3 sequence (DNA): TGCAGTGGGGCCTTCCAAGTGGAATGGACCCAGTACTTC.

Worth noting for this clonotype: One end of the junction fails to match germline, which may point to a read error. CDR3 bases: TGCAGTGATAGAGAGGGCTCAACCATTAATAAGCCCCAGCATTTT. Amino acids: CSDREGSTINKPQHF. The chain couples TRBV20-1 to TRBJ1-5; D is uncertain. This CDR3 spans 15 amino acids. Germline CDR1 DFQATT, CDR2 SNEGSKA (reference sequence).

There are many counts of this clonotype. The chain links TRBV6-1 to TRBJ2-5; D is tentatively TRBD1 or TRBD2 (6 bases each). The CDR3 length is 14 residues. The germline V gene has CDR1 MNHNS and CDR2 SASEGT. Trimming removed 4 bases from V and 5 bases from J, with 14 bases in between. CDR3 amino acids: CASSVGGGWETQYF. CDR3 DNA sequence: TGTGCCAGCAGTGTCGGGGGCGGTTGGGAGACCCAGTACTTC.

CDR3 nucleotide sequence: TGCGCCAGCAGCCTGACAGAGGGTCATCCCCAGCATTTT. Amino acids: CASSLTEGHPQHF. The J gene is TRBJ1-5, the V gene TRBV4-1, with D tentatively TRBD1 (5 bases). CDR3 size: 13 residues. CDR1 MGHRA and CDR2 YSYEKL come from the germline V gene. V lost 4 bases to trimming and J lost 10 bases, with 14 bases between them.

Notes on this clonotype: With a much larger clone just one base away, this may be a read error. This chain joins TRBV5-8 and TRBJ1-2, with 10 bases aligning to TRBD1. This CDR3 is built from 15 residues. CDR1 is SGHTS, CDR2 YDEGEE, per germline. V trimming: 9 bases; J trimming: 2 bases; junction bases outside the gene matches: 10. The CDR3 DNA reads TGTGCCACCGACGGTGAGACAGGGGGCAACTATGGCTACACCTTC. It specifies CATDGETGGNYGYTF.

By proportion, this clonotype is medium-sized (0.01 to 0.1%). The chain carries TRBV13 and TRBJ2-7, with TRBD1 identical over 7 bases. The germline gives CDR1 PRHDT, CDR2 FYEKMQ (reference sequence). The ends lost 4 bases at V and 3 bases at J; junction bases unmatched: 6. This CDR3 is 14 amino acids long. The chain's CDR3 is CASSSLRQGYEQYF. Written as DNA, the CDR3 is TGTGCCAGCAGCTCCCTGAGACAGGGCTACGAGCAGTACTTC.

Notes on this clonotype: Given a much more abundant clone one base away, this may be a read error. This sequence joins TRBV10-3 and TRBJ1-1; TRBD1 might be the D (5 bases). The CDR3 is 16 residues long. Germline loops: CDR1 ENHRY, CDR2 SYGVKD. This chain's CDR3 is CAIQESRAALNTESFF. CDR3 nucleotides: TGTGCCATCCAGGAGAGCAGGGCCGCCCTGAACACTGAATCTTTCTTT.

This clonotype was recorded at least ten times. The chain combines TRBV12-3 or TRBV12-4 with TRBJ2-7; either TRBD1 or TRBD2 may supply D (5 bases each). V was shortened by 5 bases and J by 2 bases, with 13 bases between the two germline ends. This CDR3 is built from 14 residues. CDR3 region: CASSRDGRPYEQYF. In DNA, the CDR3 is TGTGCCAGCAGTCGGGACGGACGACCCTACGAGCAGTACTTC.

This clonotype was seen only a few times. The chain has TRBV5-7 and TRBJ1-5; TRBD1 matches 7 bases. TRBV5-7 is labeled an ORF, and its function is uncertain. This CDR3 region has 19 residues. The V gene end was trimmed by 4 bases and the J gene end by 0 bases; junction bases not matched to a gene: 16. The CDR3 DNA sequence: TGTGCCAGCAGCCTACCCGGGCAGGGGGTTTCCAATAGCAATCAGCCCCAGCATTTT. As protein: CASSLPGQGVSNSNQPQHF.